Shown below are 9 T cell receptor beta chains from a single sample sequenced in a study of blood T cell repertoires in COVID-19. Repertoires were generated with immunoSEQ multiplex PCR, while TCRdb's copy carries only in-frame clones and drops some. The sample has 250,000 or so clones, roughly nine tenths seen once. The specimen sequenced was peripheral blood. Every receptor here comes from a woman between 40 and 50 years old who had recovered from COVID-19.

This clone appeared a few times. The chain is built from TRBV19 and TRBJ2-3; D gene unclear. The ends were cut back, 8 bases at V and 4 bases at J, with 7 bases in the middle. The CDR3 has 11 residues. CDR1 and CDR2 from the germline V gene are LNHDA and SQIVND (reference sequence). The CDR3 sequence is CASASADTQYF. CDR3 coding DNA: TGTGCCAGTGCTAGTGCAGATACGCAGTATTTT.

V is TRBV2 and J is TRBJ1-2; the match to TRBD1 covers 11 bases. Germline-derived CDR1 and CDR2 are SNHLY and FYNNEI. The ends lost 0 bases at V and 4 bases at J; junction bases unmatched: 10. The CDR3 sequence is 18 residues long. The CDR3 nucleotides read TGTGCCAGCAGTGAAGCGGACAGGGGGCGCAGAATGGCCTATGGCTACACCTTC. Translation: CASSEADRGRRMAYGYTF.

In the case of this clone: The sample holds other DNA sequences that translate to the same CDR3. The V call is TRBV28, the J call TRBJ1-2, with a tentative D call TRBD1 (5 bases). Germline lookup yields CDR1 MDHEN and CDR2 SYDVKM. Trimming cost V 2 bases and J 6 bases, with 7 bases left between them. The CDR3 has 12 residues. In DNA form, the CDR3 reads TGTGCCAGCAGTTTAGCGGGGGATGGCTACACCTTC. Translation: CASSLAGDGYTF.

This sequence joins TRBV5-6 and TRBJ1-1; D is uncertain. The CDR3 loop spans 15 amino acids. V was trimmed by 3 bases and J by 1 base, leaving 13 bases between them. Germline V gene lookup returns CDR1 SGHDT and CDR2 YYEEEE. This CDR3 is CASSSYGVTNTEAFF. DNA for the CDR3: TGTGCCAGCAGCTCATACGGGGTGACGAACACTGAAGCTTTCTTT.

The genes are TRBV18 and TRBJ2-2; maybe TRBD1 (6 bases). The V end was cut by 10 bases, the J end by 1 base, with 13 bases between. The CDR3 runs to 14 residues. CDR1 KGHSH and CDR2 LQKENI come from the germline V gene. The CDR3 nucleotides are TGTGCCACCGAACCGGGACAGAACACCGGGGAGCTGTTTTTT. Protein product: CATEPGQNTGELFF.

Only a few counts were recorded for this clone. This chain joins TRBV5-4 and TRBJ1-2; D unresolved. V shed 4 bases and J shed 9 bases, with 16 bases lying between them. The CDR3 has 13 residues. Germline V gene data show CDR1 as SGHNT and CDR2 as YYREEE (reference sequence). CDR3 nucleotide sequence: TGTGCCAGCAGCAGCGGCGGGGTTCGGAGCTACACCTTC. This codes for CASSSGGVRSYTF.

This sequence joins TRBV6-2 or TRBV6-3 and TRBJ2-7; the D gene is possibly TRBD1 (5 bases). CDR3 length equals 15 residues. Germline V gene sequence: CDR1 MNHEY, CDR2 SVGEGT. V was cut by 6 bases and J by 0 bases, with 15 bases left in between. The DNA for the CDR3 is TGTGCCAGCAGCGACGTCCCACAGGTCTCCTACGAGCAGTACTTC. It specifies CASSDVPQVSYEQYF.

V usage is TRBV19 and J usage is TRBJ1-3; D gene unclear. The CDR3 spans 13 residues. V lost 2 bases, J lost 3 bases, and 5 bases lay in between. Germline loops: CDR1 LNHDA, CDR2 SQIVND (reference sequence). CDR3: CASSITVGNTIYF. CDR3 sequence (DNA): TGTGCCAGTAGTATAACGGTTGGAAACACCATATATTTT.

J is TRBJ1-1 and V is TRBV11-2, with a weak D call TRBD1 (6 bases). The CDR3 length is 16 residues. Trimming took 0 bases from V and 4 from J, leaving 15 bases between them. Germline-derived CDR1 and CDR2 are SGHAT and FQNNGV. The CDR3 reads CASSLDHGGRGTEAFF. CDR3 coding DNA: TGTGCCAGCAGCTTAGATCATGGGGGCCGGGGCACTGAAGCTTTCTTT. The full variable domain, in which reference TRBV11-2 and TRBJ1-1 provide the parts outside the CDR3, is EAGVAQSPRYKIIEKRQSVAFWCNPISGHATLYWYQQILGQGPKLLIQFQNNGVVDDSQLPKDRFSAERLKGVDSTLKIQPAKLEDSAVYLCASSLDHGGRGTEAFFGQGTRLTVV.